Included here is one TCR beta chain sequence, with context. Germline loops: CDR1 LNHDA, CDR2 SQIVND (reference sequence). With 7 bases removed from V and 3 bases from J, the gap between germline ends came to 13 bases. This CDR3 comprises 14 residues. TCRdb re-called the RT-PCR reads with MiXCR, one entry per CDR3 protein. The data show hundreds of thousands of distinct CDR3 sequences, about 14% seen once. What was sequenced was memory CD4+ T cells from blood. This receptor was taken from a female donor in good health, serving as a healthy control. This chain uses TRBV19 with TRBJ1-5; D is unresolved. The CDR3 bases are TGTGCCAGTACCACCGCGCAGGCCAATCAGCCCCAGCATTTT. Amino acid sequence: CASTTAQANQPQHF. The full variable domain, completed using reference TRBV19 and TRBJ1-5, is DGGITQSPKYLFRKEGQNVTLSCEQNLNHDAMYWYRQDPGQGLRLIYYSQIVNDFQKGDIAEGYSVSREKKESFPLTVTSAQKNPTAFYLCASTTAQANQPQHFGDGTRLSIL.